One and the same sample provided the 21 T cell receptor beta chains below, sequenced in a study of response to subunit inactivated influenza vaccine. MiXCR, run by TCRdb on the RT-PCR reads, gives a single entry per CDR3 protein. The table lists 400,000 to 550,000 distinct CDR3 sequences, 25% of them singletons. This specimen consisted of CD4+ T cells sorted from PBMCs, obtained more than 4 days after vaccination. The source of these receptors is a man aged 45-65 years who received an inactivated influenza vaccine.

This clonotype appeared a single time. This chain links TRBV21-1 with TRBJ1-5; TRBD1, the D gene given by the table, was not confirmed from the DNA. TRBV21-1 is assigned pseudogene status. The CDR3 sequence is 16 residues long. The CDR3 here is CASSKSKQGVSQPQHF. The CDR3 DNA is TGTGCCAGCAGCAAAAGTAAGCAGGGGGTCTCTCAGCCCCAGCATTTT.

The chain recombines TRBV5-1 with TRBJ1-2; perhaps TRBD1 as D (5 bases). CDR1 is SGHRS, CDR2 YFSETQ, per germline. The length of the CDR3 is 12 residues. The V gene lost 0 bases and the J gene lost 8 bases, with 8 bases spanning the gap. In nucleotides, the CDR3 is TGCGCCAGCAGCTTGGAAGGGGAAGGCTACACCTTC. It yields the protein CASSLEGEGYTF.

This clonotype has just a few counts. This rearrangement joins TRBV7-2 to TRBJ2-5, with D perhaps matching TRBD1 (6 bases). Trimming cost V 2 bases and J 6 bases, with 13 bases left between them. The CDR3 sequence is 14 residues long. CDR1 is SGHTA and CDR2 is FQGNSA in the germline V gene. CDR3 sequence (DNA): TGTGCCAGCAGCTTAATCCCAGGGGCGCAGACCCAGTACTTC. Protein: CASSLIPGAQTQYF.

The sample holds a few counts of this clonotype. The chain combines TRBV10-3 with TRBJ2-7, with no clear D. Looked up from germline, CDR1 is ENHRY and CDR2 is SYGVKD. Trimming stripped 4 bases from V and 3 bases from J, with 13 bases between. CDR3 length: 14 residues. In DNA form, the CDR3 reads TGTGCCATCAGTGGTGGCATACAAGGCTACGAGCAGTACTTC. Translating it yields CAISGGIQGYEQYF.

This clonotype has at least ten counts. The chain carries TRBV28 and TRBJ2-1, with 9 bases aligning to TRBD1. CDR1 is MDHEN and CDR2 is SYDVKM in the germline V gene. The CDR3 extends over 13 amino acids. V shed 3 bases and J 9 bases; nucleotides not matched to a gene: 3. This CDR3 is CASSFRGQGEQFF. As DNA, the CDR3 is TGTGCCAGCAGTTTCAGGGGACAGGGTGAGCAGTTCTTC. The full variable domain, its missing parts supplied by reference TRBV28 and TRBJ2-1, is DVKVTQSSRYLVKRTGEKVFLECVQDMDHENMFWYRQDPGLGLRLIYFSYDVKMKEKGDIPEGYSVSREKKERFSLILESASTNQTSMYLCASSFRGQGEQFFGPGTRLTVL.

This clonotype was counted once. The chain carries TRBV6-1 and TRBJ2-3; the D gene is possibly TRBD1 (6 bases). The CDR3 is 14 amino acids. V shed 8 bases and J shed 2 bases, with 14 bases lying between them. Per germline, CDR1 MNHNS and CDR2 SASEGT. As DNA, the CDR3 is TGTGCCAGCGGGACACCGTTTGACACAGATACGCAGTATTTT. As protein: CASGTPFDTDTQYF.

A few counts support this clonotype. This chain joins TRBV7-6 and TRBJ2-3; the match to TRBD2 covers 9 bases. Germline CDR1 and CDR2: SGHVS and FNYEAQ. The CDR3 has 14 amino acids. J lost 7 bases, V lost 5 bases, and 7 bases had no gene match. The CDR3 nucleotides read TGTGCCAGCAGCCGCGGGAGGGCCGGAAATACGCAGTATTTT. This translates into CASSRGRAGNTQYF.

This clonotype was seen a handful of times. The chain couples TRBV12-3 or TRBV12-4 to TRBJ2-7, with D perhaps matching TRBD2 (5 bases). Trimming took 7 bases from V and 0 from J, leaving 13 bases between them. This CDR3 has 14 residues. The DNA of the CDR3 is TGTGCCAGCACTCCGGACTTAGCCTCCTACGAGCAGTACTTC. It translates to CASTPDLASYEQYF.

This clonotype turned up a few times. This rearrangement joins TRBV20-1 to TRBJ1-1; TRBD1 agrees at 10 bases. This CDR3 comprises 15 residues. V shed 3 bases and J 4 bases; nucleotides not matched to a gene: 8. CDR1 and CDR2 (germline): DFQATT, SNEGSKA (reference sequence). The CDR3 loop reads CSASPTTGGLTEAFF. The CDR3 bases are TGCAGTGCTAGTCCCACGACAGGGGGCCTCACTGAAGCTTTCTTT.

This chain links TRBV20-1 with TRBJ1-1; no reliable D call. Germline CDR1 DFQATT, CDR2 SNEGSKA (reference sequence). V gave up 4 bases and J gave up 1 base, with 4 bases separating them. The CDR3 sequence is 11 residues long. The CDR3 sequence is CSATPNTEAFF. Here the CDR3 DNA reads TGCAGTGCTACCCCGAACACTGAAGCTTTCTTT.

There are a few counts of this clonotype. The chain uses TRBV20-1 and TRBJ1-1; D unresolved. Germline V CDR1 and CDR2: DFQATT, SNEGSKA (reference sequence). The CDR3 totals 12 residues. V gave up 5 bases and J gave up 6 bases, with 13 bases separating them. In nucleotides, the CDR3 is TGCAGTGCTCGAACGGTTTTCCCTGAAGCTTTCTTT. Encoded protein: CSARTVFPEAFF.

This chain links TRBV5-1 with TRBJ2-7, with TRBD1 identical over 12 bases. The CDR3 has 14 amino acids. V gave up 3 bases and J gave up 6 bases; unmatched junction bases: 4. CDR1 and CDR2 (germline): SGHRS, YFSETQ. CDR3 amino acids: CASSYGTGGFEQYF. As DNA, the CDR3 is TGCGCCAGCAGCTACGGGACAGGGGGCTTCGAGCAGTACTTC.

The V call is TRBV5-1, the J call TRBJ2-5, with 10 bases lining up with TRBD2. This CDR3 is built from 16 residues. The V and J ends lost 4 bases and 1 base, in that order; junction bases with no gene match: 7. Looked up from germline, CDR1 is SGHRS and CDR2 is YFSETQ. The CDR3 region is CASSRSPSGGQETQYF. As DNA, the CDR3 is TGCGCCAGCAGCCGGAGCCCTAGCGGGGGCCAAGAGACCCAGTACTTC.

The chain is built from TRBV18 and TRBJ1-1, with no clear D. V lost 0 bases and J 2 bases, leaving 7 bases between the germline ends. There are 14 residues in the CDR3. Germline values: CDR1 KGHSH, CDR2 LQKENI. Written as DNA, the CDR3 is TGTGCCAGCTCACCACCCAGTTTCAACACTGAAGCTTTCTTT. Amino acid sequence: CASSPPSFNTEAFF.

V and J are TRBV29-1 and TRBJ2-1; perhaps TRBD2 as D (6 bases). The CDR3 has 14 amino acids. V was cut by 7 bases and J by 3 bases, with 16 bases left in between. CDR1 is SQVTM, CDR2 ANQGSEA, per germline. The CDR3 bases are TGCAGCGCAAGAGCGGCGGAGGGCTACAATGAGCAGTTCTTC. Residues: CSARAAEGYNEQFF.

In this sample, this clonotype turned up a few times. This chain joins TRBV4-3 and TRBJ2-3; 7 bases line up with TRBD2. The germline CDR1 and CDR2 sequences are LGHNA and YSLEER. The J segment lost 8 bases and the V segment lost 2 bases, leaving 10 bases of the junction unmatched. The CDR3 has 15 residues. The CDR3: CASSQTGGGGGTQYF. In DNA form, the CDR3 reads TGCGCCAGCAGCCAAACTGGCGGGGGAGGTGGTACGCAGTATTTT.

In its sample, this clonotype was seen many times. V and J are TRBV10-3 and TRBJ2-7; 11 positions match TRBD1. The CDR3 loop spans 18 amino acids. In germline, CDR1 is ENHRY, CDR2 SYGVKD. After removal of 4 bases from V and 6 bases from J, the junction contained 17 bases not matched to a gene. The CDR3 region has the DNA TGTGCCATCAGTGGAGGGACAGGGGGTCAACGGACCCCACGCGAGCAGTACTTC. Protein sequence: CAISGGTGGQRTPREQYF.

This clonotype was found many times. The chain carries TRBV15 and TRBJ2-1, with 7 positions matching TRBD2. J lost 7 bases, V lost 0 bases, and 6 bases had no gene match. Germline V gene sequence: CDR1 LNHNV, CDR2 YYDKDF (reference sequence). The CDR3 has 15 residues. CDR3 loop: CATSRDPTGGNEQFF. The CDR3 nucleotides are TGTGCCACCAGCAGAGATCCCACGGGGGGTAATGAGCAGTTCTTC.

This sequence joins TRBV5-6 and TRBJ2-2; unclear D gene. CDR1 and CDR2 from the germline V gene are SGHDT and YYEEEE. The CDR3 runs 14 residues. Between the trimmed V and J ends, which lost 7 bases and 1 base, there was a span of 11 bases. CDR3 DNA: TGTGCCAGCGCCAATGAGTTGAACACCGGGGAGCTGTTTTTT. It codes for CASANELNTGELFF.

Only a few counts were recorded for this clonotype. The genes are TRBV12-3 or TRBV12-4 and TRBJ2-1; D not resolved. The CDR3 runs 11 residues. Trimming pared 4 bases from V and 8 bases from J, leaving 6 bases between. The CDR3 coding sequence is TGTGCCAGCAGTTATGGCGATGAGCAGTTCTTC. Its translation is CASSYGDEQFF.

The rearrangement links TRBV20-1 to TRBJ2-7; D remains ambiguous. The germline V gene has CDR1 DFQATT and CDR2 SNEGSKA (reference sequence). The CDR3 runs 14 residues. V gave up 3 bases and J gave up 2 bases, with 14 bases separating them. In DNA, the CDR3 is TGCAGTGCTAGTGGGCAGGCCAAACCCTACGAGCAGTACTTC. It is translated as CSASGQAKPYEQYF.